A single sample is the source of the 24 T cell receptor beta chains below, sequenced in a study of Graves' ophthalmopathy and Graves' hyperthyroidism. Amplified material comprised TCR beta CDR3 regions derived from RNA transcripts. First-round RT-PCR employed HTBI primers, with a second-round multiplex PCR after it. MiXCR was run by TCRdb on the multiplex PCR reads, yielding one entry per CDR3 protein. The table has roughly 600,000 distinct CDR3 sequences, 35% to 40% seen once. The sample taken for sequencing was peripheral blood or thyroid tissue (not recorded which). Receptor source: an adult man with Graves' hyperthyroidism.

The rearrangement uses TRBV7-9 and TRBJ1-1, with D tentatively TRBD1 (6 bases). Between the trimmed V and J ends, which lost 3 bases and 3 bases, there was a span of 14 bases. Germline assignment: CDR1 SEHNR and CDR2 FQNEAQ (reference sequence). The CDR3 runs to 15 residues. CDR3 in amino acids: CASSLGGARDTEAFF. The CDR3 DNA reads TGTGCCAGCAGCTTGGGGGGCGCGAGGGACACTGAAGCTTTCTTT. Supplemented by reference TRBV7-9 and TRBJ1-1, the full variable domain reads DTGVSQNPRHKITKRGQNVTFRCDPISEHNRLYWYRQTLGQGPEFLTYFQNEAQLEKSRLLSDRFSAERPKGSFSTLEIQRTEQGDSAMYLCASSLGGARDTEAFFGQGTRLTVV.

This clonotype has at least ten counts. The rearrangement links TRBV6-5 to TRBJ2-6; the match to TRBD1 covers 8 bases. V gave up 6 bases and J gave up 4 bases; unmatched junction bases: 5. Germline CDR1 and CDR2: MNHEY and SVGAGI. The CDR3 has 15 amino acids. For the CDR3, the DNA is TGTGCCAGCAGCCGGACAGGGACCGGGGCCAACGTCCTGACTTTC. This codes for CASSRTGTGANVLTF.

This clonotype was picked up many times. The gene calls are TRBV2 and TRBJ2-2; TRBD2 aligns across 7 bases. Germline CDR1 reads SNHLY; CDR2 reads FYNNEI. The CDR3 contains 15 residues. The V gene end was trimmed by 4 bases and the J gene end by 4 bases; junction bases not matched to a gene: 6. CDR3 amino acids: CASSALTGGTGELFF. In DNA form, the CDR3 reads TGTGCCAGCAGTGCCCTTACGGGGGGCACCGGGGAGCTGTTTTTT.

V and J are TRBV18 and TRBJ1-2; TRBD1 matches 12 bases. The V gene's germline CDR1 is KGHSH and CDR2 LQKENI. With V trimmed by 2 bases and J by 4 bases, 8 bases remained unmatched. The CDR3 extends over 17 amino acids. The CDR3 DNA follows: TGTGCCAGCTCACCAGGGACAGGGGGCAGCTTTGCCTATGGCTACACCTTC. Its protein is CASSPGTGGSFAYGYTF.

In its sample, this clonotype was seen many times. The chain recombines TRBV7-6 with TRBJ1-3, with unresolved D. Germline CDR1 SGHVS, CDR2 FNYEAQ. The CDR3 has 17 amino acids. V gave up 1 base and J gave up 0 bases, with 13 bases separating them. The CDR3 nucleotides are TGTGCCAGCAGCTTAGAGGCGGTGAGTGCCTCTGGAAACACCATATATTTT. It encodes CASSLEAVSASGNTIYF.

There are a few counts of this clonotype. The CDR3: CASRAGTGSTDTQYF. The CDR3 DNA follows: TGTGCCAGCAGGGCCGGGACTGGAAGCACAGATACGCAGTATTTT. The V gene is TRBV25-1, the J gene TRBJ2-3; possibly TRBD2 for D (6 bases). V lost 6 bases, J lost 0 bases, and 13 bases lay in between. The germline gives CDR1 MGHDK, CDR2 SYGVNS. The CDR3 is 15 amino acids.

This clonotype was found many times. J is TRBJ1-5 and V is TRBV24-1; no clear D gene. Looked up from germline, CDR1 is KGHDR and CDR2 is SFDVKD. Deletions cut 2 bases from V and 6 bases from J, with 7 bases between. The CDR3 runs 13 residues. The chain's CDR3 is CATSDYGTQPQHF. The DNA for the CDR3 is TGTGCCACCAGTGATTACGGAACTCAGCCCCAGCATTTT.

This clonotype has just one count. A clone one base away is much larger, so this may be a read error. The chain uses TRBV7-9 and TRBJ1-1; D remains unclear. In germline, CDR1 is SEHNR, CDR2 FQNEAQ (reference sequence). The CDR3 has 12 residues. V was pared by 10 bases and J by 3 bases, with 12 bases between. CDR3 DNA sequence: TGTGCCAACAGTAACAGTGACACTGAAGCTTTCTTT. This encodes CANSNSDTEAFF.

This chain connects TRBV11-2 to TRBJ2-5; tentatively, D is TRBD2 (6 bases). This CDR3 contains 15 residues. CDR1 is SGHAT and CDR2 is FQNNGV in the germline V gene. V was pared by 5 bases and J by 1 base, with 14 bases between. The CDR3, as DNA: TGTGCCAGCAGCGCCGTACTAGCTGGCCAAGAGACCCAGTACTTC. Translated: CASSAVLAGQETQYF.

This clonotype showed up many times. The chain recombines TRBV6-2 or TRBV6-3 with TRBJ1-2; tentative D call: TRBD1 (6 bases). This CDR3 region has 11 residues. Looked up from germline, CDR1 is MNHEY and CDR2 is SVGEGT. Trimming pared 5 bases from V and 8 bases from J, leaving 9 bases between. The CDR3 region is CASSNQGGYTF. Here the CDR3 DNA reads TGTGCCAGCAGTAACCAGGGGGGCTACACCTTC.

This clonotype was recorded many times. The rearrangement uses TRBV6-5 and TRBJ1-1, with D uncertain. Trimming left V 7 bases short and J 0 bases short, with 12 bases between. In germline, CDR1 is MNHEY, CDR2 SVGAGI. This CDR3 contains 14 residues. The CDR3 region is CASTATTMNTEAFF. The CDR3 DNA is TGTGCCAGCACTGCGACAACTATGAACACTGAAGCTTTCTTT.

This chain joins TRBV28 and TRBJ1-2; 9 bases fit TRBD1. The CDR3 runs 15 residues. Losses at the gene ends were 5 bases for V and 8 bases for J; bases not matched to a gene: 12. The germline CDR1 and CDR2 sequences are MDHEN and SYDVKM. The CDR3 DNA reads TGTGCCAGCAGTATAGATACGACAGGGGGTAACGGCTACACCTTC. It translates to CASSIDTTGGNGYTF.

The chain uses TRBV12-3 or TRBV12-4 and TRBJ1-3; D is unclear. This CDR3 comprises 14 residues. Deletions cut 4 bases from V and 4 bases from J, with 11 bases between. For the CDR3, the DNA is TGTGCCAGCAGTTCCAGGACGGTCGGAAACACCATATATTTT. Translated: CASSSRTVGNTIYF.

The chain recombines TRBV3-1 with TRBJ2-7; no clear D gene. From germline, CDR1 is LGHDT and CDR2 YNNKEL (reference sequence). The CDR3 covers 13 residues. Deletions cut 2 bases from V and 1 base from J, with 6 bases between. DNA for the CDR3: TGTGCCAGCAGCCAAATGGTATCCTACGAGCAGTACTTC. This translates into CASSQMVSYEQYF.

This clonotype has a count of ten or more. Here the CDR3 DNA reads TGTGCCAGCAGCGACTCGGCGGGCACGGGGGCGTTTGGCTACACCTTC. The encoded protein is CASSDSAGTGAFGYTF. The rearrangement joins TRBV5-4 to TRBJ1-2; D may be TRBD1 (6 bases). CDR1 SGHNT and CDR2 YYREEE come from the germline V gene (reference sequence). The CDR3 is made up of 16 amino acids. V lost 4 bases to trimming and J lost 7 bases, with 23 bases between them.

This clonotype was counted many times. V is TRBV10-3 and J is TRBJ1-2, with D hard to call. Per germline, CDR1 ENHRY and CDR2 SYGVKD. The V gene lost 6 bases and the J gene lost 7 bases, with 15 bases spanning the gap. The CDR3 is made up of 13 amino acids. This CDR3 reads CAIRETDLSGYTF. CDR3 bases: TGTGCCATCAGAGAGACGGACCTTTCTGGCTACACCTTC.

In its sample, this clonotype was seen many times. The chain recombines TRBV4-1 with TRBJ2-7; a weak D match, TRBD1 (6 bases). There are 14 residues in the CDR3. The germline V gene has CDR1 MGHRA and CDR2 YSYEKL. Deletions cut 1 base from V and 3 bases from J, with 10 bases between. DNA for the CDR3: TGCGCCAGCAGCCAAGTCAGGACAGTCTACGAGCAGTACTTC. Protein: CASSQVRTVYEQYF.

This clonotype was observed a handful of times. CDR3 DNA sequence: TGTGCCAGCAGGTCGCCATATGAAGAAGAGACCCAGTACTTC. Its translation is CASRSPYEEETQYF. The chain joins TRBV2 to TRBJ2-5; D gene unclear. This CDR3 has 14 residues. Trimming cost V 6 bases and J 3 bases, with 14 bases left between them. Germline assignment: CDR1 SNHLY and CDR2 FYNNEI. Together with reference TRBV2 and TRBJ2-5, the CDR3 gives the full variable domain: EPEVTQTPSHQVTQMGQEVILRCVPISNHLYFYWYRQILGQKVEFLVSFYNNEISEKSEIFDDQFSVERPDGSNFTLKIRSTKLEDSAMYFCASRSPYEEETQYFGPGTRLLVL.

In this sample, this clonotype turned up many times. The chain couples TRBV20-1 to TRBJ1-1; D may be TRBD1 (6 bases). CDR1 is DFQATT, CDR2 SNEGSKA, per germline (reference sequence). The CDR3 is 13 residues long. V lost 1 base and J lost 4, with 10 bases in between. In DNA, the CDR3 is TGCAGTGCTAGAGGGCAGGGGCTCACTGAAGCTTTCTTT. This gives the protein CSARGQGLTEAFF.

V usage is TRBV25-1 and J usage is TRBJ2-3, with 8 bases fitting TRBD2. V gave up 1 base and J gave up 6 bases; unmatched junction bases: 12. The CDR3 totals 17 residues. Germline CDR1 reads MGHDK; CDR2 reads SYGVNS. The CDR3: CASSESLPAGGSDTQYF. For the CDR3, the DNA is TGTGCCAGCAGTGAATCCCTCCCCGCGGGGGGCTCGGATACGCAGTATTTT.

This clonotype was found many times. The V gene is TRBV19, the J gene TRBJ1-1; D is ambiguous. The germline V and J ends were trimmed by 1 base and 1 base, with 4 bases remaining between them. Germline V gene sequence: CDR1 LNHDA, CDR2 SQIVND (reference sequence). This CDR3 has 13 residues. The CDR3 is CASSIARNTEAFF. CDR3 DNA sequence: TGTGCCAGTAGTATAGCCCGGAACACTGAAGCTTTCTTT.

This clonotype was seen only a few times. The CDR3 sequence: CASSQGEETQYF. CDR3 nucleotides: TGTGCCAGCAGCCAAGGGGAAGAGACCCAGTACTTC. V gene TRBV3-1 combines with J gene TRBJ2-5; no clear D gene. Deletions cut 1 base from V and 3 bases from J, with 3 bases between. CDR1 LGHDT and CDR2 YNNKEL come from the germline V gene (reference sequence). CDR3 length: 12 residues.

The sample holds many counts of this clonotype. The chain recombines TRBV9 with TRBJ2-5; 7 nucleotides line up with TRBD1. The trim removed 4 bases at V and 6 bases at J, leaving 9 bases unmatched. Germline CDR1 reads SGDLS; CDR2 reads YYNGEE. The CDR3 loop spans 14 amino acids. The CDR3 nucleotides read TGTGCCAGCAGCCCCGTCGACAGGGAAAAGACCCAGTACTTC. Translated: CASSPVDREKTQYF.

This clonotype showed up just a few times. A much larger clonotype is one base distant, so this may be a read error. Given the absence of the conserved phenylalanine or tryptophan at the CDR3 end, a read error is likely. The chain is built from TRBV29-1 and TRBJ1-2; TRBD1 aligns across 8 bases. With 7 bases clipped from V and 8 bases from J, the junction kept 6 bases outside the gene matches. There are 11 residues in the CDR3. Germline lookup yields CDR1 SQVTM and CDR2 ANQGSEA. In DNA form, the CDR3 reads TGCAGCGCTCAGGGGGCTGGAGGCTACACCCTC. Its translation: CSAQGAGGYTL.